This T cell receptor (beta chain) was identified in a study of T-cell memory formation after mild COVID-19. The V gene's germline CDR1 is SGHVS and CDR2 FQNEAQ. The CDR3 is 13 amino acids. Trimming took 5 bases from V and 3 from J, leaving 10 bases between them. This clonotype has just a few counts. TCRdb called the 5' RACE reads again in MiXCR, with one record for every CDR3 protein. The sample holds hundreds of thousands of distinct CDR3 sequences; roughly 22% are singletons and the top ten take approximately 13%. Material: PBMCs or a T cell subset sorted from them (not recorded which). The sequence came from an adult woman who had mild COVID-19 (a few samples of this study predate the infection). Cell type and time point are not known. The rearrangement joins TRBV7-8 to TRBJ1-1, with D possibly TRBD1 on 5 matching bases. CDR3 nucleotide sequence: TGTGCCAGCAGCGCACAGGTGTACACTGAAGCTTTCTTT. Residues: CASSAQVYTEAFF.